This T cell receptor beta chain emerged from a study of T cell responses to AZD1222 COVID-19 vaccine (dated by TCRdb to the early 2020s). Regarding the research as a whole: AZD1222 recipients whose second dose came at about 4 weeks and those whose second dose came at about 12 weeks were combined into one group, since spike-specific TCR depth and breadth did not differ between the two schedules. A total of 230 to 250 trial participants underwent TCR sequencing, of whom nearly 210 received two doses of AZD1222 and approximately 25 received two doses of the MenACWY control vaccine. Trial participants were enrolled by age into 18-55, 56-69 and 70-plus year subgroups, with approximately 150, 30 and 60 TCR-sequenced participants respectively.

This clone was found a few times. Its antigen has not been determined. Nothing much larger sits one base from this clone, and base qualities are not available. V loses 4 bases, J loses 5 bases, and the germline ends lie 11 bases apart. The germline V gene yields ENHRY for CDR1 and SYGVKD for CDR2. The CDR3 holds 13 amino acids from the cysteine to the phenylalanine. Left in the record is the CDR3 DNA by itself, 39 bases read in frame from the first base. Results and caveats for the whole study, not just this receptor: Most participants were white British and females outnumbered males, and the authors suggested that clonal diversity may have been underestimated. CD4 TCRs associated with the vaccine covered the entire spike protein, and the dominant responses were in regions 160-218 and 743-854. Epitopes outside the regions mutated in the B.1.351 and B.1.1.7 variants were reportedly recognized by nearly half of the unique spike-specific TCRs. Because no day 14 peak-response samples were available, repertoires were characterized only after the peak T cell response. After two AZD1222 doses, both the breadth and the depth of spike-specific TCRs were significantly higher than at day 0 and than in MenACWY recipients. The 56-69-year group was small, and its depth increase did not reach significance, likely because of low power. Conclusions about previously exposed vaccinees are limited, since just 5 or 6 AZD1222 recipients were seropositive for SARS-CoV-2 at baseline.

The CDR3 regions of human TCRbeta chains were analyzed by immunosequencing. Concerning the study's data processing: Repertoire TCRs were checked for matches against a reference library of SARS-CoV-2-specific TCRs that had been generated using the MIRA antigen-specificity platform. Breadth meant the fraction of unique TCRs that were SARS-CoV-2-associated, whereas depth meant the fraction of total T cells that were SARS-CoV-2-associated. Each spike-specific TCR was assigned to its reactive spike region and to a CD4 or CD8 class using the MIRA data. Log10-transformed breadth and depth values were compared by one-way ANOVA with Sidak's multiple comparisons tests. TCRdb re-hosts the immuneACCESS table, in-frame sequences only. Its copies lack some clones; in the studies checked, an unresolved V gene accounts for under half of them, and the cause for the rest is not known. D and trimming come from the DNA, and the V and J calls and clone size come from that table. In this sample the table shows 75,000 to 95,000 clones, about 88% of which occur a single time. The ten largest clonotypes hold roughly 19% of the sample.

The time point label corresponds to: baseline before first vaccination. Samples from vaccinated people were obtained from the UK trials COV001 and COV002, which included a single-blind randomized controlled phase 2/3 trial of AZD1222 (ChAdOx1 nCoV-19) in healthy adults. Trial participant PBMC samples were collected at day 0 and day 28 after the second dose for TCRbeta chain sequencing. The sequence was collected from an adult in good health. The chain is encoded by TRBV10-3 joined to TRBJ1-1; 5 matching bases give a weak D call of TRBD1. Material: peripheral blood, obtained on day 0 of AZD1222 vaccination. Read as DNA, the sequence is TGTGCCATCAGTGGGGACCCCGGGACTGAAGCTTTCTTT. This encodes CAISGDPGTEAFF.